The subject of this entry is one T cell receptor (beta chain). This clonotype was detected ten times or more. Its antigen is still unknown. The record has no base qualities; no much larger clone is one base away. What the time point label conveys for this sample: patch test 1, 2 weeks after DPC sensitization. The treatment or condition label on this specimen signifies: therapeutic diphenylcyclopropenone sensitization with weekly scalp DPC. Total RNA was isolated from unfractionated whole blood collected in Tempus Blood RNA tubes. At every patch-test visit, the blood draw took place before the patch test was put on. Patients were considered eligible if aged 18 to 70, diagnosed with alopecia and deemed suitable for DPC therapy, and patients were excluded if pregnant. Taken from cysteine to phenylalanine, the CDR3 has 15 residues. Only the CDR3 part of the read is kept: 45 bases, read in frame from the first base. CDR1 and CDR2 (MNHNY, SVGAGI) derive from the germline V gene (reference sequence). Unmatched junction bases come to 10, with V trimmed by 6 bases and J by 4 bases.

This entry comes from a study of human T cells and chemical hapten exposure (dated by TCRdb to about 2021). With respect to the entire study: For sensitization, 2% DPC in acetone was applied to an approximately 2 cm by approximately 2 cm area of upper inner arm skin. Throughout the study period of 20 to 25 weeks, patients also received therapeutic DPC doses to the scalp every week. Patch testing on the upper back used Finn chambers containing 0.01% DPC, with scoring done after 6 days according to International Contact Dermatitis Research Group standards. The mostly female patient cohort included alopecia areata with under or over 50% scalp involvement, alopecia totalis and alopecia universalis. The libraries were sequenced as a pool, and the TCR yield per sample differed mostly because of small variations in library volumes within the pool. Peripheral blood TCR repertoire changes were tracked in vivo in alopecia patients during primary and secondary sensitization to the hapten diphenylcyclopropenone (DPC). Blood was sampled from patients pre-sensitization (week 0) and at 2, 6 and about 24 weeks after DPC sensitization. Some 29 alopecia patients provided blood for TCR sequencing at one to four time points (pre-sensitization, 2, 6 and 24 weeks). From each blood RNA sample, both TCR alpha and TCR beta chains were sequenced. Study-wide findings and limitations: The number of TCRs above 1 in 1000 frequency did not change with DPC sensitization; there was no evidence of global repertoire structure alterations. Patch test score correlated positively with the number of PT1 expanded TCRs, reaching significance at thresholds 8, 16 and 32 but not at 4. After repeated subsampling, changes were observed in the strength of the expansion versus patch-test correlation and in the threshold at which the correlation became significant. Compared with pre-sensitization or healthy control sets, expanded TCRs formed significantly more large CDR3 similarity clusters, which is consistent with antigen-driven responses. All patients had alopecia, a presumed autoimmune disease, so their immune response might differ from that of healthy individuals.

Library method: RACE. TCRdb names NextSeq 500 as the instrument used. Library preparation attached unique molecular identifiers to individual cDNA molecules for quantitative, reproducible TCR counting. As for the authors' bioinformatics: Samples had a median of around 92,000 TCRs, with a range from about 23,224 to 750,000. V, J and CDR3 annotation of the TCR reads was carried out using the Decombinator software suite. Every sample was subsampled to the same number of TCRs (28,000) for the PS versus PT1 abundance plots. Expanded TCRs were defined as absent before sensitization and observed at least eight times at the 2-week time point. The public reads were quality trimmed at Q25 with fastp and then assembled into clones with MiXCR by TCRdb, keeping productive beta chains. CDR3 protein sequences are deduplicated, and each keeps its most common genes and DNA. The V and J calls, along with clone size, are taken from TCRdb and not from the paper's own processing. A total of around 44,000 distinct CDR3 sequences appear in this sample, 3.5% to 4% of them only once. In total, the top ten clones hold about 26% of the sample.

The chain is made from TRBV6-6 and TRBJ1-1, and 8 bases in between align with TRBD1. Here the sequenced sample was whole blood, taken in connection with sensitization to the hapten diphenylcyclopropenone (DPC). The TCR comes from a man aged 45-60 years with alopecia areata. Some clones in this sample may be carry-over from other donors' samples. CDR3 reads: CASSHSGGGATEAFF. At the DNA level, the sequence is TGTGCCAGCAGCCACTCAGGGGGCGGCGCCACTGAAGCTTTCTTT.